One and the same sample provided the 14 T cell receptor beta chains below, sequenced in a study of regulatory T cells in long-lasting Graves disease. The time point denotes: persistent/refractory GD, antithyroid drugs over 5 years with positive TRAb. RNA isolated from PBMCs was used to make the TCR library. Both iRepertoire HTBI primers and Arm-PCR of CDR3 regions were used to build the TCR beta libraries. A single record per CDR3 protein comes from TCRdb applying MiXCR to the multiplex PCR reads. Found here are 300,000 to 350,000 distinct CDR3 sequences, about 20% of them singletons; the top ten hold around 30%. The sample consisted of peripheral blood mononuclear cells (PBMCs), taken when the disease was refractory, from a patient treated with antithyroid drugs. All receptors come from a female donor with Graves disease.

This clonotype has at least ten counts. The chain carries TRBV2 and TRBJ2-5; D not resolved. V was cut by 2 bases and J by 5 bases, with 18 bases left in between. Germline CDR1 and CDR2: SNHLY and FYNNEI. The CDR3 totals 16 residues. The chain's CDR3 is CASSERVIDLSETQYF. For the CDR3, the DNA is TGTGCCAGCAGTGAACGGGTTATCGACCTTAGCGAGACCCAGTACTTC.

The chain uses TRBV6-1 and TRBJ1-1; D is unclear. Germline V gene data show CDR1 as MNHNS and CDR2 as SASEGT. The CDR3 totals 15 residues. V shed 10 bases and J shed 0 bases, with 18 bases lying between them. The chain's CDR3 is CAISPRSGLNTEAFF. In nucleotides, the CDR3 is TGTGCCATCAGCCCGAGGTCAGGACTGAACACTGAAGCTTTCTTT.

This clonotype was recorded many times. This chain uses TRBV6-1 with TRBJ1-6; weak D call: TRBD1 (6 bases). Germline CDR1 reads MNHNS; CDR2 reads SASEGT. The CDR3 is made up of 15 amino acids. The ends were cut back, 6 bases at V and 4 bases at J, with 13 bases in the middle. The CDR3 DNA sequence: TGTGCCAGCAGCCCCGGTACAGGGTATAATTCACCCCTCCACTTT. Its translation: CASSPGTGYNSPLHF.

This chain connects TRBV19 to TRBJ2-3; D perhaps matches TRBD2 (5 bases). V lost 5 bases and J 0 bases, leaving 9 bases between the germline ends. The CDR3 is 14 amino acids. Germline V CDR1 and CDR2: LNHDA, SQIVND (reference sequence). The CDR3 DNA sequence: TGTGCCAGTAGTCGGGATTCTAGCACAGATACGCAGTATTTT. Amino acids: CASSRDSSTDTQYF.

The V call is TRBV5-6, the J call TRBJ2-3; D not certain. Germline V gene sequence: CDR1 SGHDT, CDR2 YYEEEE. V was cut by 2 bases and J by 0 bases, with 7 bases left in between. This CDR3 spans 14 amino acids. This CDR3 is CASSFLLSTDTQYF. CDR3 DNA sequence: TGTGCCAGCAGCTTTTTATTGAGCACAGATACGCAGTATTTT.

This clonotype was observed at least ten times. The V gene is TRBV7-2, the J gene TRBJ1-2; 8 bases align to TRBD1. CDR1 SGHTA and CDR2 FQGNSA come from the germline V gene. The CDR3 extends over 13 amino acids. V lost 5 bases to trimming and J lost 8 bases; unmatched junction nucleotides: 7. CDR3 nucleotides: TGTGCCAGCAGCCCGGACAGGGTGGGCGGCTACACCTTC. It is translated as CASSPDRVGGYTF.

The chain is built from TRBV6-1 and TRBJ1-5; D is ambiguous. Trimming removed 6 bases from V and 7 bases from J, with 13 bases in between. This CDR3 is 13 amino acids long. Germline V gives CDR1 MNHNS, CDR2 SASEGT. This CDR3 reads CASSAYPEQPQHF. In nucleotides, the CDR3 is TGTGCCAGCAGCGCATATCCAGAACAGCCCCAGCATTTT.

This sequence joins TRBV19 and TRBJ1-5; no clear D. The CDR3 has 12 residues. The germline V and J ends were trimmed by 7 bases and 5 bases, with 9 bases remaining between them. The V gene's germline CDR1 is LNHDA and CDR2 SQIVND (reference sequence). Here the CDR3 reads CASNRGDQPQHF. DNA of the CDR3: TGTGCCAGTAATAGAGGCGATCAGCCCCAGCATTTT.

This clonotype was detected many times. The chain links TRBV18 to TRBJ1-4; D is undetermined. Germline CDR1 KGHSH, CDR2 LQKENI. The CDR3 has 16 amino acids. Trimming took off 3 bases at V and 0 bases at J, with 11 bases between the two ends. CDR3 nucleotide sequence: TGTGCCAGCTCACCCTCGAGCGGTGCAACTAATGAAAAACTGTTTTTT. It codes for CASSPSSGATNEKLFF.

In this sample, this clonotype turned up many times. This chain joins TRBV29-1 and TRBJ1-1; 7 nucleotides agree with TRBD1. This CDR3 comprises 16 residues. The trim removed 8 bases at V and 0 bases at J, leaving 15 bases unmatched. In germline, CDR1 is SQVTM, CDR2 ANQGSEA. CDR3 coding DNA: TGCAGCCCTTGGCCAAGGGACAGTCCTTTGAACACTGAAGCTTTCTTT. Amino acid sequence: CSPWPRDSPLNTEAFF.

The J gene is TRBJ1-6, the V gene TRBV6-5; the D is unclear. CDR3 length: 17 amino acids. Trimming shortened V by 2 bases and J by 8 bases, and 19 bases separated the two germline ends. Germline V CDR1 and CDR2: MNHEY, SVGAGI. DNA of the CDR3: TGTGCCAGCAGTTACCGAGGCTTCGGCCCCCTGGATTCACCCCTCCACTTT. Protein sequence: CASSYRGFGPLDSPLHF.

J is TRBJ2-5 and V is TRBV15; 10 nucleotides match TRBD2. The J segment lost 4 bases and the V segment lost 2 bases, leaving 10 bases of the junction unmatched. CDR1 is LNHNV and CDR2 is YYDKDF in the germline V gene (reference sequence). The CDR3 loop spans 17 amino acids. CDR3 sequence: CATSRLGLAGVGETQYF. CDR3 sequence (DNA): TGTGCCACCAGCAGATTAGGGCTAGCGGGAGTTGGAGAGACCCAGTACTTC.

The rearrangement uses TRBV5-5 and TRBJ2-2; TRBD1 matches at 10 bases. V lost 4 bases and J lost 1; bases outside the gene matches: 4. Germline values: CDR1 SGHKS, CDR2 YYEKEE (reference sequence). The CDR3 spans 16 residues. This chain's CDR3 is CASSPWDRGNTGELFF. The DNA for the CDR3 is TGTGCCAGCAGCCCATGGGACAGGGGGAACACCGGGGAGCTGTTTTTT.

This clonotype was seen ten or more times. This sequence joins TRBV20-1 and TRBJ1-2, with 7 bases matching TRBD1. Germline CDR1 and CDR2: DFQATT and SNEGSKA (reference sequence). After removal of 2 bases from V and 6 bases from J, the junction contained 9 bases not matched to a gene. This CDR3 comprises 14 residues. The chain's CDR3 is CSARSGAGGNGYTF. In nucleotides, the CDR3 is TGCAGTGCTAGATCCGGGGCAGGGGGAAATGGCTACACCTTC.